The source of this TCR beta chain is a study of identical twins. TCRdb reprocessed the 5' RACE reads via MiXCR and lists one record per CDR3 protein. Among some 210,000 distinct CDR3 sequences, 15% to 20% were seen once, and the ten largest hold about 38%. As concerns this clonotype: Its specificity is unknown.

Per the germline V gene, CDR1 is MGHRA and CDR2 is YSYEKL. V was pared by 5 bases and J by 3 bases, with 7 bases of the junction left unmatched. The CDR3 runs to 14 residues. Study-level findings and limits: With abundant cord blood beta clonotypes, insertions were fewer; memory repertoires showed no such pattern.

The same data also contributed to another study, on T cells expressing NK-cell markers. That investigation notes: Among the eight sequenced donors, seven tested HCMV-seropositive and one tested seronegative.

This chain connects TRBV4-1 to TRBJ2-7; 7 nucleotides match TRBD1. The TCR sequence derives from a woman between 18 and 29 years old in good health. Sequences were obtained from CD8+ T cells sorted from blood. CDR3 region: CASSAQGIGYEQYF. Here the CDR3 DNA reads TGCGCCAGCAGCGCACAGGGGATTGGCTACGAGCAGTACTTC.